The 21 T cell receptor beta chains reported below all come from one sample, sequenced in a study of OX40 agonist ivuxolimab in advanced cancers. Repertoires were generated with immunoSEQ multiplex PCR, while TCRdb's copy carries only in-frame clones and drops some. Among about 83,000 clones listed, 85% were seen once. The sequencing used CD4+ or CD8+ T cells sorted from blood, collected in a trial of the OX40 agonist ivuxolimab. These receptors were taken from an adult with an advanced solid tumor such as melanoma, head and neck, liver or kidney cancer.

V usage is TRBV9 and J usage is TRBJ2-5, with 7 bases lining up with TRBD2. This CDR3 spans 14 amino acids. V gave up 0 bases and J gave up 2 bases; unmatched junction bases: 1. CDR1 is SGDLS and CDR2 is YYNGEE in the germline V gene. CDR3 bases: TGTGCCAGCAGCGTAGTGGGAGGGCAAGAGACCCAGTACTTC. This sequence encodes CASSVVGGQETQYF.

CDR3 sequence (DNA): TGTGCCAGCAGTCCGTACAGTCTTACTAATGAAAAACTGTTTTTT. It codes for CASSPYSLTNEKLFF. This chain joins TRBV27 and TRBJ1-4; D call uncertain. V was pared by 5 bases and J by 2 bases, with 12 bases between. Germline CDR1 and CDR2: MNHEY and SMNVEV (reference sequence). This CDR3 is built from 15 residues. The variable domain in full, completed from reference TRBV27 and TRBJ1-4, reads EAQVTQNPRYLITVTGKKLTVTCSQNMNHEYMSWYRQDPGLGLRQIYYSMNVEVTDKGDVPEGYKVSRKEKRNFPLILESPSPNQTSLYFCASSPYSLTNEKLFFGSGTQLSVL.

This clone was detected once. The CDR3 protein is CAWSSTAPYGYTF. The CDR3 DNA reads TGTGCCTGGAGTTCGACAGCCCCTTATGGCTACACCTTC. The V call is TRBV30, the J call TRBJ1-2, with D perhaps TRBD1 (5 bases). The germline gives CDR1 GTSNPN, CDR2 SVGIG (reference sequence). V was trimmed by 2 bases and J by 5 bases, leaving 12 bases between them. CDR3 length equals 13 residues.

V gene TRBV6-6 combines with J gene TRBJ1-2, with no clear D. Germline CDR1 reads MNHNY; CDR2 reads SVGAGI (reference sequence). The CDR3 extends over 14 amino acids. Trimming removed 5 bases at V and 8 bases at J, with 18 bases between. The CDR3 nucleotides are TGTGCCAGCAGTCCCCCCCGGGATTTCGGGGGCTACACCTTC. Protein product: CASSPPRDFGGYTF.

This sequence joins TRBV19 and TRBJ1-1, with TRBD1 matching over 7 bases. Germline CDR1 is LNHDA and CDR2 is SQIVND (reference sequence). Trimming took 8 bases from V and 5 from J; bases not matched to a gene: 14. The CDR3 is 15 amino acids. CDR3 loop: CASAVQGGISTEAFF. CDR3 nucleotides: TGTGCCAGTGCCGTCCAGGGGGGGATATCGACTGAAGCTTTCTTT. Based on the CDR3 plus reference TRBV19 and TRBJ1-1, the full variable domain is DGGITQSPKYLFRKEGQNVTLSCEQNLNHDAMYWYRQDPGQGLRLIYYSQIVNDFQKGDIAEGYSVSREKKESFPLTVTSAQKNPTAFYLCASAVQGGISTEAFFGQGTRLTVV.

The rearrangement links TRBV7-6 to TRBJ2-5, with TRBD1 matching 10 bases. The DNA end lines up better with TRBJ2-7; the J call may be wrong. Germline V CDR1 and CDR2: SGHVS, FNYEAQ. This CDR3 comprises 15 residues. CDR3 protein: CASSSGQGKAYEQYF. The CDR3 bases are TGTGCCAGCAGCTCGGGACAGGGGAAGGCCTACGAGCAGTACTTC.

This chain joins TRBV6-5 and TRBJ1-2, with D unclear. The CDR3 is 11 amino acids. V shed 2 bases and J shed 2 bases, with 0 bases lying between them. Germline V gene lookup returns CDR1 MNHEY and CDR2 SVGAGI. CDR3 sequence reads: CASSYNYGYTF. In nucleotides, the CDR3 is TGTGCCAGCAGTTACAACTATGGCTACACCTTC.

The chain combines TRBV10-3 with TRBJ1-1; D is unclear. This CDR3 has 13 amino acids. Germline V gives CDR1 ENHRY, CDR2 SYGVKD. Deletions cut 7 bases from V and 0 bases from J, with 9 bases between. The CDR3 DNA reads TGTGCCATCACCGGCAGGTTGAACACTGAAGCTTTCTTT. Encoded protein: CAITGRLNTEAFF.

CDR3 nucleotide sequence: TGCGCCAGCAGCCCGGGGGAAGGGGACAATGAGCAGTTCTTC. Protein sequence: CASSPGEGDNEQFF. The gene calls are TRBV5-1 and TRBJ2-1; D may be TRBD2 (6 bases). Looked up from germline, CDR1 is SGHRS and CDR2 is YFSETQ. Trimming pared 4 bases from V and 5 bases from J, leaving 13 bases between. The CDR3 has 14 amino acids.

J is TRBJ2-2 and V is TRBV25-1, with D possibly matching TRBD1 (5 bases). Germline CDR1 and CDR2: MGHDK and SYGVNS. V was shortened by 2 bases and J by 5 bases, with 12 bases between the two germline ends. This CDR3 region has 15 residues. CDR3 DNA sequence: TGTGCCAGCAGTGAAAGGGGCCAAGGAACCGGGGAGCTGTTTTTT. Translated, it gives CASSERGQGTGELFF.

Only one count was recorded for this clone. The chain carries TRBV29-1 and TRBJ2-3, with 9 nucleotides matching TRBD2. The CDR3 runs to 16 residues. J gave up 0 bases and V 2 bases, and 6 bases lay outside the gene matches. Germline CDR1 and CDR2: SQVTM and ANQGSEA. CDR3 DNA: TGCAGCGTTGAAAGGTCTAGCGGGGCTAGCACAGATACGCAGTATTTT. This sequence encodes CSVERSSGASTDTQYF.

This clone was observed a few times. The chain joins TRBV2 to TRBJ1-6, with D uncertain. Germline values: CDR1 SNHLY, CDR2 FYNNEI. This CDR3 comprises 14 residues. V was clipped by 1 base and J by 10 bases, with 11 bases between them. The CDR3 nucleotides are TGTGCCAGCAGTGAAGGCAGATCTGGATCACCCCTCCACTTT. It translates to CASSEGRSGSPLHF. Based on the CDR3 plus reference TRBV2 and TRBJ1-6, the full variable domain is EPEVTQTPSHQVTQMGQEVILRCVPISNHLYFYWYRQILGQKVEFLVSFYNNEISEKSEIFDDQFSVERPDGSNFTLKIRSTKLEDSAMYFCASSEGRSGSPLHFGNGTRLTVT.

The table lists this clone with a few counts. The CDR3 coding sequence is TGTGCCAGCCAGACAACAAATAGCAATCAGCCCCAGCATTTT. Residues: CASQTTNSNQPQHF. The chain combines TRBV19 with TRBJ1-5; D gene ambiguous. The CDR3 length is 14 residues. Per germline, CDR1 LNHDA and CDR2 SQIVND (reference sequence). Trimming removed 9 bases at V and 0 bases at J, with 12 bases between.

With regard to this clone: One end of the junction is discordant with germline, which a read error may explain. The chain has TRBV7-7 and TRBJ2-7, with 9 bases identical to TRBD1. Germline CDR1 SSHAT, CDR2 FNYEAQ (reference sequence). The length of the CDR3 is 15 residues. The CDR3 DNA follows: TGTGCTAGCAGCCAAGGGACAGGGCACTCCTACGAGCAGTACTTC. It translates to CASSQGTGHSYEQYF.

The V and J genes are TRBV2 and TRBJ2-1, with 15 bases aligning to TRBD2. Losses at the gene ends were 0 bases for V and 6 bases for J; bases not matched to a gene: 3. The germline V gene encodes CDR1 SNHLY and CDR2 FYNNEI. The CDR3 runs 17 residues. The CDR3 region has the DNA TGTGCCAGCAGTGAAGCTCGGACTAGCGGGGGGGGCAATGAGCAGTTCTTC. This translates into CASSEARTSGGGNEQFF.

The rearrangement uses TRBV7-2 and TRBJ2-7, with 12 bases fitting TRBD1. With 5 bases clipped from V and 3 bases from J, the junction kept 5 bases outside the gene matches. The V gene's germline CDR1 is SGHTA and CDR2 FQGNSA. CDR3 length: 15 amino acids. The CDR3 nucleotides are TGTGCCAGCAGCCTAGGGACAGGGGGCTTCTACGAGCAGTACTTC. This translates into CASSLGTGGFYEQYF.

The chain employs TRBV7-8 and TRBJ1-6, with D perhaps matching TRBD1 (5 bases). The CDR3 covers 14 residues. Germline V gene lookup returns CDR1 SGHVS and CDR2 FQNEAQ. V lost 4 bases and J 6 bases, leaving 10 bases between the germline ends. CDR3 in DNA: TGTGCCAGCAGCTCCGGGGCAATTAATTCACCCCTCCACTTT. It codes for CASSSGAINSPLHF.

The CDR3 nucleotides read TGTGCCAGCAGCCTAGGGGACACAGATACGCAGTATTTT. It specifies CASSLGDTDTQYF. The rearrangement joins TRBV7-7 to TRBJ2-3; weak D call: TRBD1 (5 bases). The CDR3 sequence is 13 residues long. The ends were cut back, 5 bases at V and 2 bases at J, with 8 bases in the middle. Germline V gene sequence: CDR1 SSHAT, CDR2 FNYEAQ (reference sequence). Using reference TRBV7-7 and TRBJ2-3 for the parts outside the CDR3, the full variable domain is GAGVSQSPRYKVTKRGQDVTLRCDPISSHATLYWYQQALGQGPEFLTYFNYEAQPDKSGLPSDRFSAERPEGSISTLTIQRTEQRDSAMYRCASSLGDTDTQYFGPGTRLTVL.

The chain joins TRBV5-4 to TRBJ1-1; TRBD1 might be the D (6 bases). Deletions cut 4 bases from V and 4 bases from J, with 14 bases between. The CDR3 runs to 14 residues. Germline-derived CDR1 and CDR2 are SGHNT and YYREEE (reference sequence). The CDR3 spells CASSIIGQPTEAFF. The CDR3 DNA follows: TGTGCCAGCAGCATTATCGGACAGCCCACTGAAGCTTTCTTT.

The chain couples TRBV6-1 to TRBJ2-7, with D uncertain. The CDR3 consists of 12 residues. Germline-derived CDR1 and CDR2 are MNHNS and SASEGT. V lost 6 bases and J lost 2, with 8 bases in between. CDR3 in amino acids: CASRDDPYEQYF. CDR3 DNA sequence: TGTGCCAGCAGGGATGACCCCTACGAGCAGTACTTC.

This sequence joins TRBV18 and TRBJ1-4; 9 bases align to TRBD1. Trimming removed 6 bases from V and 5 bases from J; junction bases left unmatched: 4. The germline V gene encodes CDR1 KGHSH and CDR2 LQKENI. The CDR3 spans 14 residues. The DNA for the CDR3 is TGTGCCAGCTCCCCGGACAGGGGAAATGAAAAACTGTTTTTT. Translation: CASSPDRGNEKLFF.